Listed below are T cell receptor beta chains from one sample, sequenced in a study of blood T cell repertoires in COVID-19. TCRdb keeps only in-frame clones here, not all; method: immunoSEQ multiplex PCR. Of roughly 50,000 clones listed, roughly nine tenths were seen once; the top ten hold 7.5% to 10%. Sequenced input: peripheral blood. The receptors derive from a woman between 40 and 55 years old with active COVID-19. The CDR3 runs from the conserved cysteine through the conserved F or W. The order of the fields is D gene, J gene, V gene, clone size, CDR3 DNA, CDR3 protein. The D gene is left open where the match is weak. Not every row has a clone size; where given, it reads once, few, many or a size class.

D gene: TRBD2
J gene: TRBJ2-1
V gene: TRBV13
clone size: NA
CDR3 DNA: TGTGCCAGCAGCATCCTAAGACTAGCGGGGGCCCCCAATGAGCAGTTCTTC
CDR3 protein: CASSILRLAGAPNEQFF

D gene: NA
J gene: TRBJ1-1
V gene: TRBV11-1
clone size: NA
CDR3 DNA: TGTGCCAGCAGCCCTCCCGGACAGCCGAACACTGAAGCTTTCTTT
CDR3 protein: CASSPPGQPNTEAFF

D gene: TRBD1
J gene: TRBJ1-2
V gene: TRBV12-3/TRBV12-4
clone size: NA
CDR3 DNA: TGTGCCAGCAGCGCACAGGGGCGTGATGGCTACACCTTC
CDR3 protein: CASSAQGRDGYTF

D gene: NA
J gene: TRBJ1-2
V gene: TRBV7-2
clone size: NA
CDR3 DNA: TGTGCCAGCAGCTTAGGCCCCGGGAGCTATGGCTACACCTTC
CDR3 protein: CASSLGPGSYGYTF

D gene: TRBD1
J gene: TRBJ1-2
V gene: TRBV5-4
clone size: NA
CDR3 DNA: TGTGCCAGCAGCTTGCCCGAAAAGACAGGGAGGAATGGCTACACCTTC
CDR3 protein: CASSLPEKTGRNGYTF

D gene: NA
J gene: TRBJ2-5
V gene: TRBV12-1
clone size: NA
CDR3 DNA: TGTGCCGTCGTTAGGGGGGGGTGCCAAGAGACCCAGTACTTC
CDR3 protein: CAVVRGGCQETQYF

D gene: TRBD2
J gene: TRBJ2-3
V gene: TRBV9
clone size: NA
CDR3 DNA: TGTGCCAGCAGCGTAGGATTAGCGGGGGGCGGTACAGATACGCAGTATTTT
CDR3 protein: CASSVGLAGGGTDTQYF

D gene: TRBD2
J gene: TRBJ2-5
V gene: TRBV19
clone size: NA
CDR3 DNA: TGTGCCAGTAGTATAGAAGGCGGGAGAGACCAAGAGACCCAGTACTTC
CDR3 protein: CASSIEGGRDQETQYF

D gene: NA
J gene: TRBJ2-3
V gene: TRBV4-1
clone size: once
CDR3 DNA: TGCGCCAGCAGCCAAGGACGGTTAGGGGGGGCTACGGATACGCAGTATTTT
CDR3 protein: CASSQGRLGGATDTQYF

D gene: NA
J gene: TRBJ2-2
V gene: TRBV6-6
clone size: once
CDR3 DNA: TGTGCCAGCAGTTACTTCCAGAACACCGGGGAGCTGTTTTTT
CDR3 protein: CASSYFQNTGELFF

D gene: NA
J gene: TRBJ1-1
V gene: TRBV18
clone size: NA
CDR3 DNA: TGTGCCAGCTCACCGAGGGGGGAAGCTTTCTTT
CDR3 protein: CASSPRGEAFF

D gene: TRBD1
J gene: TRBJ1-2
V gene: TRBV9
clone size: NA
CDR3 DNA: TGTGCCAGCAGTCCACAGGGGTGGGATGGCTACACCTTC
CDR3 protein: CASSPQGWDGYTF

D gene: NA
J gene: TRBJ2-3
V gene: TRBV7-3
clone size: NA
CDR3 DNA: TGTGCCAGCAGCTTTAGCGCGGGAAGCACAGATACGCAGTATTTT
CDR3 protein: CASSFSAGSTDTQYF

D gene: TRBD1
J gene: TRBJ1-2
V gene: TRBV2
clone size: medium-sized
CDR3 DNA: TGTGCCAGCAGTGGACAGGGGTATGGCTACACCTTC
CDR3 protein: CASSGQGYGYTF

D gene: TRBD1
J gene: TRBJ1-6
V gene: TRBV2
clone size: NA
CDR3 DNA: TGTGCCAGCAGCCGGGACAGGGGAAGCCACAATTCACCCCTCCACTTT
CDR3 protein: CASSRDRGSHNSPLHF

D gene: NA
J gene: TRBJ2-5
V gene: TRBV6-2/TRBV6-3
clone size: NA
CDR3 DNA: TGTGCCAGCAGCATCATCCAAGAGACCCAGTACTTC
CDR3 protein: CASSIIQETQYF

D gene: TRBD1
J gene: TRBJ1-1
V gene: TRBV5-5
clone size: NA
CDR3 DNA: TGTGCCAGCAGCTTAAAAGACAGGGAGAACACTGAAGCTTTCTTT
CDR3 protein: CASSLKDRENTEAFF

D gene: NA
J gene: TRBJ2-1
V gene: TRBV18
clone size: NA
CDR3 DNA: TGTGCCAGCTCCCTGAAGGTAGGGGGTGGCAATGAGCAGTTCTTC
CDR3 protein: CASSLKVGGGNEQFF

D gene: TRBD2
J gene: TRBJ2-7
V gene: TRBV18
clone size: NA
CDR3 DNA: TGTGCCAGCTCACCACCGGGACTAGCGGGTATGGCCGAGCAGTACTTC
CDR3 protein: CASSPPGLAGMAEQYF

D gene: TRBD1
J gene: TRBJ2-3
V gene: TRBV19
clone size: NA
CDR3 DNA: TGTGCCAGTCGGGACAGGGGGGGTCGGTGGACGCAGTATTTT
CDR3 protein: CASRDRGGRWTQYF

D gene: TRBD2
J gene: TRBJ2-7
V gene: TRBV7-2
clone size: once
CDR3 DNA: TGTGCCAGCAGCGTCCGACTAGCAGGGTCCGTCGAGCAGTACTTC
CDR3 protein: CASSVRLAGSVEQYF

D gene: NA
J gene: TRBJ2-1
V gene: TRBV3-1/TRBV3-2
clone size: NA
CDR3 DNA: TGTGCCAGCAGCACACAGGGCGTCAATGAGCAGTTCTTC
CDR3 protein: CASSTQGVNEQFF

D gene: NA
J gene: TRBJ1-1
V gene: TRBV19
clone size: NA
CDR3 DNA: TGTGCCAGTAGTATAAAAGGGGGGAACACTGAAGCTTTCTTT
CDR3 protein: CASSIKGGNTEAFF

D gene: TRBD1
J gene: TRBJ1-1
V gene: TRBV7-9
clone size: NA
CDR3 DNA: TGTGCCAGCAGCGCAGAACAGGGGGCCATGAACACTGAAGCTTTCTTT
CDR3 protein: CASSAEQGAMNTEAFF

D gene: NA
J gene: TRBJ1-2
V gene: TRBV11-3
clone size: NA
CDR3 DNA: TGTGCCAGCAGCCTAGAGGCGGGGGACTATGGCTACACCTTC
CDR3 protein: CASSLEAGDYGYTF

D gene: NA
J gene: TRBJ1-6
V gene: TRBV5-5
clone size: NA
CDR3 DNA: TGTGCCAGCAGCTTGACAGGTGCAAATTCACCCCTCCACTTT
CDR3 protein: CASSLTGANSPLHF

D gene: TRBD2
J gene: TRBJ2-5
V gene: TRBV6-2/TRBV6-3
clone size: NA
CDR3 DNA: TGTGCCAGCAGTCCGGGGGGACTAGCGGGGGAGACCCAGTACTTC
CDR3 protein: CASSPGGLAGETQYF

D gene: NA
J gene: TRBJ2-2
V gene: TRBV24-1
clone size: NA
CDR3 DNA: TGTGCCACCAGTTCGACTGTTAGAACCGGGGAGCTGTTTTTT
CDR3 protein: CATSSTVRTGELFF

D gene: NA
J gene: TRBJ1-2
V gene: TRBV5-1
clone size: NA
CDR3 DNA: TGCGCCAGCAGGCCCCATGAGGGTGACTATGGCTACACCTTC
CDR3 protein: CASRPHEGDYGYTF

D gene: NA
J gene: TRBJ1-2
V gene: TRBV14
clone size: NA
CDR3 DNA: TGTGCCAGCAGCCTCGGGGGTCTTTATGGCTACACCTTC
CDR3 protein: CASSLGGLYGYTF

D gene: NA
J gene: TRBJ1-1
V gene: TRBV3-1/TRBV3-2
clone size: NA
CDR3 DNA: TGTGCCAGCAGCCAAGCAGGGTCGACCACTGAAGCTTTCTTT
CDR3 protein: CASSQAGSTTEAFF

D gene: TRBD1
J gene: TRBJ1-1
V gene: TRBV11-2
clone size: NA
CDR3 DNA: TGTGCCAGCAGCTTCGACAGGGGATTTCGGATCACTGAAGCTTTCTTT
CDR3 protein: CASSFDRGFRITEAFF

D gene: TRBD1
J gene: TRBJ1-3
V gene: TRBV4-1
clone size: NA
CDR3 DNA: TGCGCCAGCAGCCATCAGGGGGAAGGCGTTGGAAACACCATATATTTT
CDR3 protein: CASSHQGEGVGNTIYF

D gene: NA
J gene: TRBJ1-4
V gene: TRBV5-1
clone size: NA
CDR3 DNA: TGCGCCAGCAGCTCGGGCAGGGGTCGAGGGAGTGAAAAACTGTTTTTT
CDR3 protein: CASSSGRGRGSEKLFF

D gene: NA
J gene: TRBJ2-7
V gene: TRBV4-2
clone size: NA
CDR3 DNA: TGTGCCAGCAGCCAAGAGGGACACCCGTCCTACGAGCAGTACTTC
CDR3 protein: CASSQEGHPSYEQYF

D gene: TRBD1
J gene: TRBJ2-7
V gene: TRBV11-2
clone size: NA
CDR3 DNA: TGTGCCAGCCTAACGGGCTCCGGGACAGCCATCTCCTACGAGCAGTACTTC
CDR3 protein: CASLTGSGTAISYEQYF

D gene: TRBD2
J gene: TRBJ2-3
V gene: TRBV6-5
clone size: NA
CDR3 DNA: TGTGCCAGCAGCCAGACTAGCGTTGGTACGCAGTATTTT
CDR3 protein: CASSQTSVGTQYF

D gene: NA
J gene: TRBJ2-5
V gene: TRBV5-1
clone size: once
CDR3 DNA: TGCGCCAGCAGCTTGGGTACGAGTGAGACCCAGTACTTC
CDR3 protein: CASSLGTSETQYF

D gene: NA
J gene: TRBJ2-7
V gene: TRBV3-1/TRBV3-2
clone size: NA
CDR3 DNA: TGTGCCAGCAGCGTCGTGTTAGACGAGCAGTACTTC
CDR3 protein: CASSVVLDEQYF

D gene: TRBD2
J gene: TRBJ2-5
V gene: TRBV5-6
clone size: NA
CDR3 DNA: TGTGCCAGCAGCTGGGCTAGCGGGGGAGAGACCCAGTACTTC
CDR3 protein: CASSWASGGETQYF

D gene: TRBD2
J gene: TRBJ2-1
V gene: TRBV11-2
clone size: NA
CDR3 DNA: TGTGCCAGCAGCTTAACTAGCGGGGGGGTGTTATACAATGAGCAGTTCTTC
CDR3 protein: CASSLTSGGVLYNEQFF

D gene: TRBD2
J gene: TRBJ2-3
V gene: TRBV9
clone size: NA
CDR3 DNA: TGTGCCAGCAGCTTAGGACTAGCGGGACTCACAGATACGCAGTATTTT
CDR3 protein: CASSLGLAGLTDTQYF

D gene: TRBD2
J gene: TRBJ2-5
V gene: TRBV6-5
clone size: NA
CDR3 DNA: TGTGCCAGCAGTTATACCGGTAGCGGGTTCCAAGAGACCCAGTACTTC
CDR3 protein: CASSYTGSGFQETQYF

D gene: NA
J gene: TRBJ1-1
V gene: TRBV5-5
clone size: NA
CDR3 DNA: TGTGCCAGCAGCCCGCGTATCCTTAGCAACACTGAAGCTTTCTTT
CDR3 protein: CASSPRILSNTEAFF

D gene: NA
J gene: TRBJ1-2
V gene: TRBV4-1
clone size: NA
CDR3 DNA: TGCGCCAGCAGAGAACTACAGGGATCGAGCTATGGCTACACCTTC
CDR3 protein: CASRELQGSSYGYTF

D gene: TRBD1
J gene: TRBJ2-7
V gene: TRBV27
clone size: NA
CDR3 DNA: TGTGCCAGCAGTAGGGACAGGGGGGCTCCTAGTAGCTTC
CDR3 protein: CASSRDRGAPSSF

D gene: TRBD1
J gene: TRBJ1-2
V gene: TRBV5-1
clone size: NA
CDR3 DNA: TGCGCCAGCAGCTTGGTGACAGGGAACTATGGCTACACCTTC
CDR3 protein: CASSLVTGNYGYTF

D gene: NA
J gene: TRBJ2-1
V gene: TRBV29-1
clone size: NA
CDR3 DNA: TGCAGCGTTGCAGCAGGTAGCTCCTACAATGAGCAGTTCTTC
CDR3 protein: CSVAAGSSYNEQFF

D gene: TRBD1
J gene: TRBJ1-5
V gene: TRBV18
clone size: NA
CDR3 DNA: TGTGCCAGCTCACAAGGCGCAGGGGGCGATCCCCAGCATTTT
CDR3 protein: CASSQGAGGDPQHF

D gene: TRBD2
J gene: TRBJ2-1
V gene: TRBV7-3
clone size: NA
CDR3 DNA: TGTGCCAGCAGCCCCCGGGGGGTCAACCCCTACAATGAGCAGTTCTTC
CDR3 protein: CASSPRGVNPYNEQFF

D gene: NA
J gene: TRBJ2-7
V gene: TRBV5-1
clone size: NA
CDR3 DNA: TGCGCCAGCAGGGATGGCGGACAATACGAGCAGTACTTC
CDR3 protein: CASRDGGQYEQYF

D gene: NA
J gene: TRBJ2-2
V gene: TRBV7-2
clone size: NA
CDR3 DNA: TGTGCCAGCAGCCAGGCCAGGGGAACGAACACCGGGGAGCTGTTTTTT
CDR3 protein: CASSQARGTNTGELFF

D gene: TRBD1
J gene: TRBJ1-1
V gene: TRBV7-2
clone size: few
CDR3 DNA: TGTGCCAGCAGCTTCGCCGGGACAGTGAGGGAAGCTTTCTTT
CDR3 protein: CASSFAGTVREAFF

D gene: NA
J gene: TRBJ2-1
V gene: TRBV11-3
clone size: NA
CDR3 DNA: TGTGCCAGCAGCTTTTCGCGAGGTGCCAATGAGCAGTTCTTC
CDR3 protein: CASSFSRGANEQFF

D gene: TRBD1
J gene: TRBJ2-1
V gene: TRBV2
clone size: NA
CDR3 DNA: TGTGCCAGCAGCGCGACAGGGATAGGACAGTTCTTC
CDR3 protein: CASSATGIGQFF

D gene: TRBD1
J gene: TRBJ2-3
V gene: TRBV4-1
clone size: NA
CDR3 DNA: TGCGCCAGCACCCCAAGGGGGCTAACCACAGATACGCAGTATTTT
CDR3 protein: CASTPRGLTTDTQYF

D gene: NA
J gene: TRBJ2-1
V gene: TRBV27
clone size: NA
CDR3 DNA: TGTGCCAGCAGTTCACTCCCTGCAGGGGCACAGTTCTTC
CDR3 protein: CASSSLPAGAQFF